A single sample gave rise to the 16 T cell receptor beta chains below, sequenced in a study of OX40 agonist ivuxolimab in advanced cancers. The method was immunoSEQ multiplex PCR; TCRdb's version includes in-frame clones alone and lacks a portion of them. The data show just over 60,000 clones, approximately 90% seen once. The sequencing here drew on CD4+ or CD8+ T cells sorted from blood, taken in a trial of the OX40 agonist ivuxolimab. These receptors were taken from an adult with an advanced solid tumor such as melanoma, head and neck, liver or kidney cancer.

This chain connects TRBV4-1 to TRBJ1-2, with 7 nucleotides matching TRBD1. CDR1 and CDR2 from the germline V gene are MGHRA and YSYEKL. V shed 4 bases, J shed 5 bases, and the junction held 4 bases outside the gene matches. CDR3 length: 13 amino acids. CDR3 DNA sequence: TGCGCCAGCAGCCTAGGGACAGATTATGGCTACACCTTC. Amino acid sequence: CASSLGTDYGYTF.

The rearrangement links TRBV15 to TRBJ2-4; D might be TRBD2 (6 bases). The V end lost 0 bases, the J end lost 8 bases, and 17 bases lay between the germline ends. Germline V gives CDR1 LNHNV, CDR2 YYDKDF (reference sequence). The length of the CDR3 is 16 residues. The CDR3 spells CATSRDREEGGDIQYF. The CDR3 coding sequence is TGTGCCACCAGCAGAGACCGCGAGGAGGGTGGGGACATTCAGTACTTC.

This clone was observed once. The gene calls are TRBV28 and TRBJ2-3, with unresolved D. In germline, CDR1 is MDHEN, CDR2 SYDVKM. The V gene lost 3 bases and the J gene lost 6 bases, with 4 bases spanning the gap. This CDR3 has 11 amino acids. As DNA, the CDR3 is TGTGCCAGCAGTTTGGTGGATACGCAGTATTTT. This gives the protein CASSLVDTQYF.

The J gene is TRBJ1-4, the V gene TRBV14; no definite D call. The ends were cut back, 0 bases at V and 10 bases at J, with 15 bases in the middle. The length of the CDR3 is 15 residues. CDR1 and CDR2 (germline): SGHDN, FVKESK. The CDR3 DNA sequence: TGTGCCAGCAGCCAAGATGAGATGCCCTCAGGAAAACTGTTTTTT. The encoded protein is CASSQDEMPSGKLFF.

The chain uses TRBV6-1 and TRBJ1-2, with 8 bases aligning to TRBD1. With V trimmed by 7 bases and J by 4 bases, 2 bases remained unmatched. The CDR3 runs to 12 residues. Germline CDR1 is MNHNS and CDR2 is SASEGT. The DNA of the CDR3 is TGTGCCAGCAACACAGGGGGCTATGGCTACACCTTC. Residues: CASNTGGYGYTF.

CDR3: CASSPGTSAAYEQYF. The CDR3 bases are TGTGCCAGCAGTCCGGGGACTAGCGCCGCCTACGAGCAGTACTTC. The chain is built from TRBV28 and TRBJ2-7, with 10 bases aligning to TRBD2. Trimming removed 5 bases from V and 2 bases from J; junction bases left unmatched: 6. The CDR3 covers 15 residues. Germline CDR1 is MDHEN and CDR2 is SYDVKM.

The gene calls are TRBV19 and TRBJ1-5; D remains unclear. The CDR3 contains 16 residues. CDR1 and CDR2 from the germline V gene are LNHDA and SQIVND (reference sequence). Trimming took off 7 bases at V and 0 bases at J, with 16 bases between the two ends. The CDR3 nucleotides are TGTGCCAGTAAGGCCTCGGCAGTTTATAGCAATCAGCCCCAGCATTTT. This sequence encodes CASKASAVYSNQPQHF.

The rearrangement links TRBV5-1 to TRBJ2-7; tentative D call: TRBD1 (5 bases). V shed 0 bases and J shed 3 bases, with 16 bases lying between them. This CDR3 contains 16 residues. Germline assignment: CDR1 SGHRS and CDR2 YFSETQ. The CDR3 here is CASSLGQRQPDYEQYF. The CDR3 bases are TGCGCCAGCAGCTTGGGACAACGACAGCCTGACTACGAGCAGTACTTC.

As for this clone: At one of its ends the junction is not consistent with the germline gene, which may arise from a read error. CDR3 residues: CASLDRVEVF. DNA for the CDR3: TGTGCCAGCTTGGACAGGGTTGAGGTCTTC. The chain combines TRBV2 with TRBJ2-1; 8 bases are a match to TRBD1. Germline V gene sequence: CDR1 SNHLY, CDR2 FYNNEI. CDR3 length: 10 amino acids.

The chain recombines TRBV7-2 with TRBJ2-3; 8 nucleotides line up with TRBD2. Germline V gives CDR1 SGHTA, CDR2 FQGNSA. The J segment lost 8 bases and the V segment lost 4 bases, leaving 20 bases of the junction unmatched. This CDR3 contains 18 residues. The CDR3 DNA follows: TGTGCCAGCAGCTCTGGGACGAGCGGGAGTGCGCTAATTTCTACGCAGTATTTT. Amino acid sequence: CASSSGTSGSALISTQYF.

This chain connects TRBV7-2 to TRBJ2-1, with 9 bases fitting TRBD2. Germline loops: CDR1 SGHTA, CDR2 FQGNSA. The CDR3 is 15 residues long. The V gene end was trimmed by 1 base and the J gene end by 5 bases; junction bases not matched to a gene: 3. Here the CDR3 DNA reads TGTGCCAGCAGCTTAGGCGGGAGGGCCAACAATGAGCAGTTCTTC. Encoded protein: CASSLGGRANNEQFF.

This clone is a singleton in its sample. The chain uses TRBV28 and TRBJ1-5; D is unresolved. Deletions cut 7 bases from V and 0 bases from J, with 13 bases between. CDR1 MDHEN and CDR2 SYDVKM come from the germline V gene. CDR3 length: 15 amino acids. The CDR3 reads CASTLAPYSNQPQHF. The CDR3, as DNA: TGTGCCAGCACCCTCGCCCCTTATAGCAATCAGCCCCAGCATTTT. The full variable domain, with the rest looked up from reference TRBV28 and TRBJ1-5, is DVKVTQSSRYLVKRTGEKVFLECVQDMDHENMFWYRQDPGLGLRLIYFSYDVKMKEKGDIPEGYSVSREKKERFSLILESASTNQTSMYLCASTLAPYSNQPQHFGDGTRLSIL.

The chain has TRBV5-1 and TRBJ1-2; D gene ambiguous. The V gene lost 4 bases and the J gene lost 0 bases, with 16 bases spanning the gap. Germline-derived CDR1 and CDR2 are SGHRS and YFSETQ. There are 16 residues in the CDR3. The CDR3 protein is CASSPDITRANYGYTF. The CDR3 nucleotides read TGCGCCAGCAGCCCGGATATCACAAGAGCTAACTATGGCTACACCTTC.

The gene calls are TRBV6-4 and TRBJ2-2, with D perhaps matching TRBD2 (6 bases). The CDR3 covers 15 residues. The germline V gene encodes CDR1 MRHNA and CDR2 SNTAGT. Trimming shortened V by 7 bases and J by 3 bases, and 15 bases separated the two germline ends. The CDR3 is CASKGLPGDTGELFF. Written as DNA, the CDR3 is TGTGCCAGCAAGGGACTTCCCGGGGACACCGGGGAGCTGTTTTTT.

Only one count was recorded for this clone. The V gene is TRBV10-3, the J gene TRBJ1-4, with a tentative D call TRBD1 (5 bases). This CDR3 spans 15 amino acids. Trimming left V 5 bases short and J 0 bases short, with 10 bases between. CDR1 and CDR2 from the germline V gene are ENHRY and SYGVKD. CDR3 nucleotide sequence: TGTGCCATCAGTAAAGACAGTCCAACTAATGAAAAACTGTTTTTT. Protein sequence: CAISKDSPTNEKLFF.

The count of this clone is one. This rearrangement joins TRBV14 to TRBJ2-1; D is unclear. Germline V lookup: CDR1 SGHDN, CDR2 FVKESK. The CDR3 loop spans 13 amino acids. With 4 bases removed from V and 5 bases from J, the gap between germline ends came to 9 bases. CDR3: CASSPSMDNEQFF. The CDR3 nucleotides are TGTGCCAGCAGCCCGAGTATGGACAATGAGCAGTTCTTC.